These 25 T cell receptor beta chains were sequenced from one sample in a study of blood T cell repertoires in COVID-19. Generated by immunoSEQ multiplex PCR, the TCRdb table keeps only in-frame clones and is missing some. The profile shows around 310,000 clones, roughly 89% of them singletons. Sequencing used PBMCs or T cells enriched from blood (not recorded which). These receptors originate from a woman aged 30 to 39 who had recovered from COVID-19.

This clone was picked up one time. The V call is TRBV20-1, the J call TRBJ2-7; maybe TRBD1 (6 bases). The germline V and J ends were trimmed by 3 bases and 0 bases, with 12 bases remaining between them. The CDR3 extends over 14 amino acids. Germline V gene sequence: CDR1 DFQATT, CDR2 SNEGSKA (reference sequence). The CDR3 DNA follows: TGCAGTGCTAGTCGGTCAGGGGACTCCTACGAGCAGTACTTC. Its translation is CSASRSGDSYEQYF.

V is TRBV3-1 (or the pseudogene TRBV3-2) and J is TRBJ2-7, with a tentative D call TRBD2 (6 bases). Looked up from germline, CDR1 is LGHDT and CDR2 is YNNKEL (reference sequence). This CDR3 has 17 amino acids. V lost 8 bases and J lost 0, with 23 bases in between. CDR3 coding DNA: TGTGCCAGCGGAACTAGGTGGGCGCGGGGTGACTCCTACGAGCAGTACTTC. Amino acids: CASGTRWARGDSYEQYF.

The chain couples TRBV9 to TRBJ1-1; tentatively, D is TRBD1 (5 bases). The CDR3 is 14 amino acids. Per germline, CDR1 SGDLS and CDR2 YYNGEE. Trimming stripped 0 bases from V and 1 base from J, with 7 bases between. CDR3 DNA: TGTGCCAGCAGCGTAGATCAGGGGAACACTGAAGCTTTCTTT. Translated: CASSVDQGNTEAFF. The whole variable domain, filled in from reference TRBV9 and TRBJ1-1, reads DSGVTQTPKHLITATGQRVTLRCSPRSGDLSVYWYQQSLDQGLQFLIQYYNGEERAKGNILERFSAQQFPDLHSELNLSSLELGDSALYFCASSVDQGNTEAFFGQGTRLTVV.

This clone was observed a handful of times. The chain recombines TRBV7-6 with TRBJ1-2; 9 bases match TRBD1. Per germline, CDR1 SGHVS and CDR2 FNYEAQ. The CDR3 is made up of 16 amino acids. V trimming: 4 bases; J trimming: 8 bases; junction bases outside the gene matches: 14. The DNA of the CDR3 is TGTGCCAGCAGCTCGACGAACTTAGGGACAGGGTACGGCTACACCTTC. This codes for CASSSTNLGTGYGYTF.

The chain carries TRBV9 and TRBJ2-2, with D possibly being TRBD1 (6 bases). Germline CDR1 is SGDLS and CDR2 is YYNGEE. Between the trimmed V and J ends, which lost 0 bases and 8 bases, there was a span of 20 bases. The CDR3 sequence is 17 residues long. CDR3 in amino acids: CASSVVRVDRLRGELFF. CDR3 coding DNA: TGTGCCAGCAGCGTAGTAAGGGTGGACAGACTCCGTGGGGAGCTGTTTTTT.

The J gene is TRBJ2-7, the V gene TRBV19, with D possibly being TRBD1 (5 bases). CDR1 is LNHDA, CDR2 SQIVND, per germline (reference sequence). Trimming removed 10 bases at V and 5 bases at J, with 21 bases between. There are 14 residues in the CDR3. The CDR3 protein is CATPTVRAVNEQYF. The CDR3 DNA reads TGTGCCACCCCGACAGTTCGGGCAGTCAACGAGCAGTACTTC.

V usage is TRBV15 and J usage is TRBJ2-7; 11 nucleotides agree with TRBD1. The germline V gene has CDR1 LNHNV and CDR2 YYDKDF (reference sequence). V shed 1 base, J shed 2 bases, and the junction held 4 bases outside the gene matches. This CDR3 has 16 amino acids. The CDR3 nucleotides read TGTGCCACCAGCAGAGCCTCGGACAGGGGGCCCTACGAGCAGTACTTC. Translated: CATSRASDRGPYEQYF.

This sequence joins TRBV5-6 and TRBJ1-5; D gene unclear. With 1 base removed from V and 0 bases from J, the gap between germline ends came to 11 bases. Germline CDR1 and CDR2: SGHDT and YYEEEE. The CDR3 sequence is 16 residues long. The CDR3, as DNA: TGTGCCAGCAGCTTGTACGGTCTCAATAGCAATCAGCCCCAGCATTTT. Translation gives CASSLYGLNSNQPQHF.

In this sample, this clone turned up once. The chain uses TRBV6-6 and TRBJ1-1; 8 bases line up with TRBD1. Looked up from germline, CDR1 is MNHNY and CDR2 is SVGAGI (reference sequence). This CDR3 region has 16 residues. V shed 7 bases, J shed 7 bases, and the junction held 17 bases outside the gene matches. The CDR3 sequence: CASNKQGGDISGEAFF. CDR3 coding DNA: TGTGCCAGCAACAAACAGGGGGGAGATATCAGCGGTGAAGCTTTCTTT.

The chain joins TRBV19 to TRBJ1-1, with D maybe TRBD1 (6 bases). The CDR3 totals 14 residues. Trimming took 7 bases from V and 0 from J, leaving 12 bases between them. Germline CDR1 reads LNHDA; CDR2 reads SQIVND (reference sequence). The CDR3 nucleotides read TGTGCCAGTAACTCTCAGGGGATGAACACTGAAGCTTTCTTT. Protein: CASNSQGMNTEAFF.

This rearrangement joins TRBV6-4 to TRBJ2-1, with 11 bases fitting TRBD2. This CDR3 spans 16 amino acids. Germline CDR1 and CDR2: MRHNA and SNTAGT. The ends lost 0 bases at V and 3 bases at J; junction bases unmatched: 1. This CDR3 is CASSDSTSGSYNEQFF. The CDR3 DNA follows: TGTGCCAGCAGTGACTCTACTAGCGGGAGCTACAATGAGCAGTTCTTC.

The chain carries TRBV6-2 or TRBV6-3 and TRBJ1-5; no firm D call. This CDR3 comprises 12 residues. V was clipped by 6 bases and J by 6 bases, with 9 bases between them. Germline V lookup: CDR1 MNHEY, CDR2 SVGEGT. This CDR3 is CASSLQLQPQHF. The CDR3 coding sequence is TGTGCCAGCAGCCTACAGCTTCAGCCCCAGCATTTT.

This chain joins TRBV5-5 and TRBJ2-7; possibly TRBD2 for D (6 bases). In germline, CDR1 is SGHKS, CDR2 YYEKEE (reference sequence). The CDR3 runs 15 residues. Trimming cost V 1 base and J 5 bases, with 16 bases left between them. The CDR3 is CASSLWESGDNEQYF. CDR3 sequence (DNA): TGTGCCAGCAGCTTGTGGGAGTCGGGAGACAACGAGCAGTACTTC.

The V gene is TRBV19, the J gene TRBJ2-1; D gene uncertain. The CDR3 length is 13 residues. The V end lost 5 bases, the J end lost 5 bases, and 10 bases lay between the germline ends. Germline V gene sequence: CDR1 LNHDA, CDR2 SQIVND (reference sequence). CDR3 sequence: CASSPEYNNEQFF. The CDR3 DNA is TGTGCCAGTAGTCCGGAGTATAACAATGAGCAGTTCTTC.

V and J are TRBV28 and TRBJ1-1; a weak D match, TRBD1 (5 bases). The germline gives CDR1 MDHEN, CDR2 SYDVKM. The CDR3 is made up of 14 amino acids. Trimming pared 6 bases from V and 1 base from J, leaving 12 bases between. CDR3 loop: CASSPPRENTEAFF. CDR3 in DNA: TGTGCCAGCAGCCCCCCCAGGGAGAACACTGAAGCTTTCTTT.

The chain carries TRBV6-5 and TRBJ2-7; 9 nucleotides match TRBD2. The germline V gene has CDR1 MNHEY and CDR2 SVGAGI. The CDR3 runs to 14 residues. Germline trimming cut 6 bases from V and 2 bases from J; bases unmatched to any gene: 5. The CDR3 region is CASRQSGRTYEQYF. CDR3 sequence (DNA): TGTGCCAGCAGGCAAAGCGGGAGGACCTACGAGCAGTACTTC.

The chain joins TRBV10-3 to TRBJ2-1; 13 positions agree with TRBD2. Germline V gene lookup returns CDR1 ENHRY and CDR2 SYGVKD. This CDR3 is built from 18 residues. J lost 0 bases, V lost 1 base, and 3 bases had no gene match. CDR3 residues: CAISEYGTSGTSYNEQFF. DNA for the CDR3: TGTGCCATCAGTGAGTATGGGACTAGCGGGACCTCCTACAATGAGCAGTTCTTC.

Concerning this clone itself: A read error may produce the germline difference seen at one junction end. This rearrangement joins TRBV6-5 to TRBJ1-1; 9 nucleotides agree with TRBD1. Germline V gene sequence: CDR1 MNHEY, CDR2 SVGAGI. The CDR3 has 14 amino acids. The CDR3 loop reads CASSPGTGTAEAFF. The CDR3 DNA is TGTGCCAGCAGTCCCGGGACAGGGACAGCTGAGGCTTTCTTT.

The rearrangement links TRBV11-2 to TRBJ2-2, with D maybe TRBD2 (6 bases). The germline V and J ends were trimmed by 2 bases and 0 bases, with 10 bases remaining between them. Germline-derived CDR1 and CDR2 are SGHAT and FQNNGV. CDR3 length: 16 amino acids. The CDR3 DNA is TGTGCCAGCAGCTTATATATAGCGGCGAACACCGGGGAGCTGTTTTTT. Translated: CASSLYIAANTGELFF. Full variable domain (remainder filled in from reference TRBV11-2 and TRBJ2-2): EAGVAQSPRYKIIEKRQSVAFWCNPISGHATLYWYQQILGQGPKLLIQFQNNGVVDDSQLPKDRFSAERLKGVDSTLKIQPAKLEDSAVYLCASSLYIAANTGELFFGEGSRLTVL.

The chain uses TRBV2 and TRBJ2-7; D call uncertain. CDR1 SNHLY and CDR2 FYNNEI come from the germline V gene. CDR3 length: 12 residues. V was trimmed by 6 bases and J by 9 bases, leaving 15 bases between them. The CDR3: CASSSAPLGQYF. Written as DNA, the CDR3 is TGTGCCAGCAGCAGTGCCCCCCTAGGGCAGTACTTC.

The chain recombines TRBV19 with TRBJ1-2; D ambiguous. This CDR3 is built from 12 residues. V was shortened by 5 bases and J by 3 bases, with 7 bases between the two germline ends. Germline V gives CDR1 LNHDA, CDR2 SQIVND (reference sequence). This CDR3 reads CASSPDYYGYTF. The DNA of the CDR3 is TGTGCCAGTAGTCCAGACTACTATGGCTACACCTTC.

CDR3 sequence reads: CASSLFGTDTQYF. In DNA form, the CDR3 reads TGTGCCAGCAGTTTATTCGGGACAGATACGCAGTATTTT. V usage is TRBV28 and J usage is TRBJ2-3; D gene uncertain. The CDR3 is made up of 13 amino acids. Germline V CDR1 and CDR2: MDHEN, SYDVKM. The V end lost 1 base, the J end lost 3 bases, and 5 bases lay between the germline ends.

The V and J genes are TRBV7-8 and TRBJ2-7; 10 positions match TRBD2. CDR1 and CDR2 (germline): SGHVS, FQNEAQ. CDR3 length: 16 amino acids. V lost 2 bases, J lost 7 bases, and 11 bases stayed unmatched. CDR3: CASSLFVGTSVGEQYF. The CDR3 nucleotides are TGTGCCAGCAGCTTATTTGTAGGGACTAGCGTGGGAGAGCAGTACTTC.

This chain uses TRBV7-8 with TRBJ2-1, with TRBD2 matching over 7 bases. Germline CDR1 reads SGHVS; CDR2 reads FQNEAQ. V lost 5 bases to trimming and J lost 2 bases; unmatched junction nucleotides: 9. The CDR3 length is 16 residues. CDR3: CASSRTRTWAYNEQFF. The CDR3, as DNA: TGTGCCAGCAGCCGGACTAGAACCTGGGCCTACAATGAGCAGTTCTTC.

This chain uses TRBV18 with TRBJ1-1; D remains ambiguous. Trimming stripped 1 base from V and 1 base from J, with 7 bases between. The CDR3 spans 14 residues. Germline CDR1 is KGHSH and CDR2 is LQKENI. The chain's CDR3 is CASSPLQSNTEAFF. In DNA form, the CDR3 reads TGTGCCAGCTCACCACTACAGTCGAACACTGAAGCTTTCTTT.